This TCR beta chain was profiled in a study of blood T cell repertoires in COVID-19. On the study more broadly: The samples span acute and convalescent COVID-19 from the United States, Italy and Spain. T cells, B-cell-depleted T cells, or PBMCs supplied cDNA or gDNA.

In the source study's methods: Counts of nucleated cells, estimated from reference gene primer amplification, were obtained. Sequencing used immunoSEQ multiplex PCR; TCRdb keeps in-frame clones, though not all of them. The V and J calls and the clone size are those of that table, but D and trimming were determined from the DNA. The sample lists tens of thousands of clones; roughly 88% were seen once. Per the germline V gene, CDR1 is LNHNV and CDR2 is YYDKDF (reference sequence). The length of the CDR3 is 16 residues. V gave up 1 base and J gave up 1 base, with 11 bases separating them. This clonotype originated in a human donor in a cohort sampled during active COVID-19. Sequencing was done on a sample of peripheral blood. V usage is TRBV15 and J usage is TRBJ1-5; weak D call: TRBD1 (6 bases). CDR3 in DNA: TGTGCCACCAGCAGAGGAGGGGGAGAGAGCAATCAGCCCCAGCATTTT. It specifies CATSRGGGESNQPQHF.